Presented here are 6 T cell receptor beta chains from one specimen sequenced in a study of OX40 agonist ivuxolimab in advanced cancers. TCRdb's copy holds only in-frame clones and misses some; the assay was immunoSEQ multiplex PCR. The sample has about 37,000 clones; 85% to 90% are singletons. The source material was CD4+ or CD8+ T cells sorted from blood, sampled in a trial of the OX40 agonist ivuxolimab. The receptors were gathered from an adult with an advanced solid tumor such as melanoma, head and neck, liver or kidney cancer.

The J gene is TRBJ2-7, the V gene TRBV5-1; D gene ambiguous. Trimming took 3 bases from V and 4 from J, leaving 20 bases between them. This CDR3 has 16 residues. Looked up from germline, CDR1 is SGHRS and CDR2 is YFSETQ. In DNA, the CDR3 is TGCGCCAGCAGCTCACAACAAGATTCAGGCCTATACGAGCAGTACTTC. It is translated as CASSSQQDSGLYEQYF.

The J gene is TRBJ2-7, the V gene TRBV5-1, with a weak D call TRBD2 (7 bases). The CDR3 runs 15 residues. Trimming left V 4 bases short and J 2 bases short, with 16 bases between. Germline V CDR1 and CDR2: SGHRS, YFSETQ. The CDR3 nucleotides are TGCGCCAGCAGCGCCCCGCGGGGGCTCACCTACGAGCAGTACTTC. It is translated as CASSAPRGLTYEQYF.

V is TRBV2 and J is TRBJ1-4; weak D call: TRBD1 (6 bases). Trimming removed 8 bases from V and 1 base from J, with 8 bases in between. The CDR3 is 13 residues long. Germline V lookup: CDR1 SNHLY, CDR2 FYNNEI. Here the CDR3 DNA reads TGTGCCAGCCGAGGGGGAACTAATGAAAAACTGTTTTTT. Its translation: CASRGGTNEKLFF.

The J gene is TRBJ1-4, the V gene TRBV7-3; D remains ambiguous. Trimming shortened V by 3 bases and J by 7 bases, and 12 bases separated the two germline ends. Germline CDR1 and CDR2: SGHTA and FQGTGA. CDR3 length: 14 amino acids. The CDR3 DNA reads TGTGCCAGCAGCTTGGGTTATGGATTTGAAAAACTGTTTTTT. Protein product: CASSLGYGFEKLFF.

This chain uses TRBV5-1 with TRBJ2-7, with TRBD2 identical over 7 bases. Trimming at V came to 4 bases and at J to 0 bases, leaving 4 bases not matched to a gene. Germline loops: CDR1 SGHRS, CDR2 YFSETQ. CDR3 length: 14 amino acids. CDR3 in DNA: TGCGCCAGCAGCCCCGGGGGGAGCTCCTACGAGCAGTACTTC. It translates to CASSPGGSSYEQYF.

This chain connects TRBV6-5 to TRBJ2-7; tentative D call: TRBD1 (5 bases). The CDR3 is made up of 13 amino acids. V lost 6 bases, J lost 7 bases, and 16 bases lay in between. CDR1 and CDR2 (germline): MNHEY, SVGAGI. The CDR3 nucleotides are TGTGCCAGCAGCCGGCAGGGAAAAGAAGAGCAGTACTTC. As protein: CASSRQGKEEQYF.